This TCR beta chain is from a study of shared clonotypes between healthy human individuals. Produced via immunoSEQ multiplex PCR; TCRdb's table is partial and in-frame only. Of roughly 2,500,000 clones listed, roughly 93% were seen once; the top ten hold about 0.38%. The sample taken for sequencing was naive CD4+ T cells from PBMCs. The subset denotes: CD45RA+ positively selected. The source is a man aged 18 to 29 in good health. Some clones in this sample may be carry-over from other donors' samples.

CDR3 residues: CASSYGTVRNTIYF. The DNA of the CDR3 is TGTGCCAGCAGTTATGGGACAGTAAGAAACACCATATATTTT. This chain joins TRBV5-6 and TRBJ1-3; 7 bases align to TRBD1. The CDR3 runs 14 residues. Trimming at V came to 5 bases and at J to 5 bases, leaving 7 bases not matched to a gene. CDR1 and CDR2 (germline): SGHDT, YYEEEE.